Presented here are 31 T cell receptor beta chains from one specimen sequenced in a study of blood T cells in healthy people across ages. A sample-barcoded 5' primer and a J-beta primer mix were used in a second PCR of about 7 to 11 cycles. Via MiXCR, TCRdb re-called the 5' RACE reads, giving one row per CDR3 protein. Here the sample spans about 1,000,000 distinct CDR3 sequences, less than 50% being singletons. Sequencing input: blood. These receptors were taken from a woman aged 55-75 years in good health.

V is TRBV28 and J is TRBJ2-5; 14 bases are a match to TRBD2. This CDR3 comprises 14 residues. CDR1 is MDHEN and CDR2 is SYDVKM in the germline V gene. Trimming took 9 bases from V and 5 from J; bases not matched to a gene: 5. The CDR3 DNA reads as TGTGCCAGTGGACTAGCGGGAGGATGGGAGACCCAGTACTTC. This encodes CASGLAGGWETQYF. The full variable domain, rest sourced from reference TRBV28 and TRBJ2-5, is DVKVTQSSRYLVKRTGEKVFLECVQDMDHENMFWYRQDPGLGLRLIYFSYDVKMKEKGDIPEGYSVSREKKERFSLILESASTNQTSMYLCASGLAGGWETQYFGPGTRLLVL.

This clonotype was seen more than once but under ten times. The chain uses TRBV14 and TRBJ2-3; D ambiguous. Germline CDR1 and CDR2: SGHDN and FVKESK. The V and J ends lost 2 bases and 2 bases respectively, with 8 bases between them. The CDR3 contains 14 residues. The CDR3: CASSQQVITDTQYF. As DNA, the CDR3 is TGTGCCAGCAGCCAACAGGTGATCACAGATACGCAGTATTTT.

This rearrangement joins TRBV29-1 to TRBJ2-3; D is uncertain. Germline CDR1 and CDR2: SQVTM and ANQGSEA. V lost 6 bases and J lost 3, with 7 bases in between. This CDR3 region has 11 residues. The CDR3 DNA is TGCAGCGTCCGAGAAACAGATACGCAGTATTTT. Its translation: CSVRETDTQYF.

The J gene is TRBJ2-2, the V gene TRBV7-8; perhaps D is TRBD1 or TRBD2 (5 bases each). Germline CDR1 and CDR2: SGHVS and FQNEAQ. The CDR3 loop spans 17 amino acids. V was pared by 5 bases and J by 1 base, with 17 bases between. The CDR3 bases are TGTGCCAGCAGCCCATCAGCCGGGACCCTGAACACCGGGGAGCTGTTTTTT. Translation: CASSPSAGTLNTGELFF.

This clonotype was seen a handful of times. The V call is TRBV14, the J call TRBJ2-7; TRBD1 agrees at 9 bases. The CDR3 length is 16 residues. V trimming: 3 bases; J trimming: 0 bases; junction bases outside the gene matches: 6. The germline CDR1 and CDR2 sequences are SGHDN and FVKESK. The DNA of the CDR3 is TGTGCCAGCAGCCATCCGGGACAGGGCATCTCCTACGAGCAGTACTTC. Its protein product is CASSHPGQGISYEQYF.

Many counts were recorded for this clonotype. In DNA, the CDR3 is TGTGCCAGCAGCGTGATCCAAGAGACCCAGTACTTC. It yields the protein CASSVIQETQYF. The genes are TRBV6-2 or TRBV6-3 and TRBJ2-5; D remains unclear. Between the trimmed V and J ends, which lost 6 bases and 1 base, there was a span of 6 bases. The length of the CDR3 is 12 residues. CDR1 MNHEY and CDR2 SVGEGT come from the germline V gene.

The genes are TRBV5-1 and TRBJ1-2; D is unresolved. Germline V gene lookup returns CDR1 SGHRS and CDR2 YFSETQ. CDR3 size: 17 residues. Between the trimmed V and J ends, which lost 0 bases and 5 bases, there was a span of 20 bases. The CDR3 spells CASSLGYGSYSMYGYTF. The CDR3 region has the DNA TGCGCCAGCAGCTTGGGGTACGGATCTTACTCCATGTATGGCTACACCTTC.

This clonotype was counted between two and nine times. CDR3: CASSLDREDEQFF. In nucleotides, the CDR3 is TGTGCCAGCAGTTTGGACAGGGAGGATGAGCAGTTCTTC. The rearrangement uses TRBV12-3 or TRBV12-4 and TRBJ2-1, with 8 bases matching TRBD1. This CDR3 contains 13 residues. The V segment lost 3 bases and the J segment 8 bases; nucleotides outside the gene matches: 3.

The J gene is TRBJ2-3, the V gene TRBV7-6; D is perhaps TRBD1 (5 bases). The CDR3 runs to 15 residues. Germline V gene data show CDR1 as SGHVS and CDR2 as FNYEAQ. Deletions cut 3 bases from V and 2 bases from J, with 12 bases between. CDR3 coding DNA: TGTGCCAGCAGCTTGACAGTGACCTCCACAGATACGCAGTATTTT. This codes for CASSLTVTSTDTQYF. The full variable domain, completed using reference TRBV7-6 and TRBJ2-3, is GAGVSQSPRYKVTKRGQDVALRCDPISGHVSLYWYRQALGQGPEFLTYFNYEAQQDKSGLPNDRFSAERPEGSISTLTIQRTEQRDSAMYRCASSLTVTSTDTQYFGPGTRLTVL.

On this clonotype: This may stem from a read error, because a much larger clone lies one nucleotide away. This chain connects TRBV20-1 to TRBJ2-3; a weak D match, TRBD2 (5 bases). CDR3 size: 14 residues. Germline values: CDR1 DFQATT, CDR2 SNEGSKA (reference sequence). The V gene lost 3 bases and the J gene lost 2 bases, with 12 bases spanning the gap. CDR3 nucleotide sequence: TGCAGTGCTAGGTCGAGCGACTACACAGATACGCAGTATTTT. This sequence encodes CSARSSDYTDTQYF.

This clonotype was counted only a few times. CDR3 nucleotide sequence: TGTGCCAGCCCTAACGGACTAGCGGGAATGAGGGGCCCCACAGATACGCAGTATTTT. Protein product: CASPNGLAGMRGPTDTQYF. V gene TRBV5-8 combines with J gene TRBJ2-3; 12 bases are shared with TRBD2. This CDR3 comprises 19 residues. V gave up 7 bases and J gave up 2 bases; unmatched junction bases: 17. Per germline, CDR1 SGHTS and CDR2 YDEGEE.

This clonotype was found many times. This chain links TRBV20-1 with TRBJ1-2, with 9 bases that match TRBD1. The J segment lost 10 bases and the V segment lost 2 bases, leaving 8 bases of the junction unmatched. CDR1 and CDR2 (germline): DFQATT, SNEGSKA (reference sequence). CDR3 length: 13 amino acids. As DNA, the CDR3 is TGCAGTGCTAGACACGACAGGGGGAAAGACTACACCTTC. It is translated as CSARHDRGKDYTF.

This chain's CDR3 is CASSFGTTAYEQYF. The CDR3 DNA reads as TGTGCCAGCAGTTTTGGGACAACTGCCTACGAGCAGTACTTC. The chain employs TRBV12-3 or TRBV12-4 and TRBJ2-7; D might be TRBD1 (6 bases). The CDR3 runs to 14 residues. The ends were cut back, 3 bases at V and 2 bases at J, with 11 bases in the middle.

The V gene is TRBV28, the J gene TRBJ1-2; TRBD1 aligns across 7 bases. The CDR3 has 13 residues. The J segment lost 2 bases and the V segment lost 10 bases, leaving 7 bases of the junction unmatched. Germline CDR1 reads MDHEN; CDR2 reads SYDVKM. CDR3 coding DNA: TGTGCCACCGCCCGGGACAGAAACTATGGCTACACCTTC. It yields the protein CATARDRNYGYTF.

The chain carries TRBV20-1 and TRBJ2-5; D is perhaps TRBD1 (6 bases). Germline V gene lookup returns CDR1 DFQATT and CDR2 SNEGSKA (reference sequence). This CDR3 spans 17 amino acids. The V and J ends lost 0 bases and 4 bases respectively, with 21 bases between them. CDR3 in amino acids: CSARDGGASYPRETQYF. The CDR3 coding sequence is TGCAGTGCTAGAGATGGGGGCGCATCGTATCCCCGAGAGACCCAGTACTTC.

The chain combines TRBV4-1 with TRBJ2-1; 13 bases match TRBD2. This CDR3 is 17 amino acids long. With V trimmed by 6 bases and J by 9 bases, 14 bases remained unmatched. Germline V gene data show CDR1 as MGHRA and CDR2 as YSYEKL. CDR3 residues: CASSHRTSGSSGSEQFF. The CDR3 DNA is TGCGCCAGCAGTCACAGGACTAGCGGGAGCTCAGGGAGTGAGCAGTTCTTC.

V and J are TRBV7-9 and TRBJ2-5; 7 nucleotides match TRBD2. The DNA end favors TRBJ2-7, so the J call may be wrong. The CDR3 is 19 residues long. Germline CDR1 reads SEHNR; CDR2 reads FQNEAQ (reference sequence). The CDR3 loop reads CASSPGEGVWREWEREQYF. In DNA, the CDR3 is TGTGCCAGCAGCCCTGGGGAGGGTGTATGGCGGGAGTGGGAGCGCGAGCAGTACTTC.

J is TRBJ2-4 and V is TRBV7-9; 9 bases are shared with TRBD2. Germline values: CDR1 SEHNR, CDR2 FQNEAQ (reference sequence). The CDR3 has 17 amino acids. Trimming at V came to 2 bases and at J to 1 base, leaving 6 bases not matched to a gene. In DNA, the CDR3 is TGTGCCAGCAGCTTAACCTCTGCGGGAGGGGCCAAAAACATTCAGTACTTC. It encodes CASSLTSAGGAKNIQYF.

The gene calls are TRBV27 and TRBJ2-4; 10 nucleotides line up with TRBD2. With 4 bases clipped from V and 13 bases from J, the junction kept 16 bases outside the gene matches. The CDR3 is 16 amino acids. Germline V gene lookup returns CDR1 MNHEY and CDR2 SMNVEV (reference sequence). Here the CDR3 reads CASSSSPSGSAYGQYF. Here the CDR3 DNA reads TGTGCCAGCAGTTCCTCCCCTAGCGGGAGCGCCTACGGGCAGTACTTC.

This clonotype was found a few times. The chain uses TRBV14 and TRBJ2-7, with D unclear. The J call is doubtful: the DNA matches TRBJ2-5 better. CDR1 and CDR2 (germline): SGHDN, FVKESK. This CDR3 is built from 12 residues. This CDR3 reads CASSQRQETQYF. The CDR3 DNA reads as TGTGCCAGCAGCCAACGCCAAGAGACCCAGTACTTC.

The V gene is TRBV10-3, the J gene TRBJ1-2, with a possible D match to TRBD1 (6 bases). The CDR3 is made up of 14 amino acids. The V and J ends lost 5 bases and 3 bases respectively, with 13 bases between them. Germline V gene sequence: CDR1 ENHRY, CDR2 SYGVKD. The CDR3 reads CAISSSGEDYGYTF. CDR3 coding DNA: TGTGCCATCAGTTCATCAGGGGAAGACTATGGCTACACCTTC.

In this sample, this clonotype turned up a few times. The rearrangement uses TRBV27 and TRBJ2-7; TRBD2 aligns across 7 bases. The CDR3 consists of 15 residues. The germline V gene encodes CDR1 MNHEY and CDR2 SMNVEV (reference sequence). The trim removed 1 base at V and 3 bases at J, leaving 6 bases unmatched. CDR3 residues: CASSLLGLADYEQYF. The CDR3 coding sequence is TGTGCCAGCAGTTTATTAGGGCTAGCGGACTACGAGCAGTACTTC.

This sequence joins TRBV4-1 and TRBJ2-7; no clear D gene. Trimming left V 4 bases short and J 3 bases short, with 13 bases between. CDR1 MGHRA and CDR2 YSYEKL come from the germline V gene. The CDR3 extends over 14 amino acids. The CDR3: CASSPGPLNYEQYF. In nucleotides, the CDR3 is TGCGCCAGCAGCCCCGGCCCCCTTAACTACGAGCAGTACTTC.

This rearrangement joins TRBV6-1 to TRBJ1-2, with D unresolved. V was pared by 4 bases and J by 4 bases, with 16 bases between. The CDR3 runs 15 residues. Germline CDR1 reads MNHNS; CDR2 reads SASEGT. CDR3: CASSVLDPGIYGYTF. The CDR3 DNA follows: TGTGCCAGCAGTGTTCTGGACCCCGGTATCTATGGCTACACCTTC.

This clonotype appeared a few times. This chain links TRBV6-5 with TRBJ2-7, with D perhaps TRBD2 (6 bases). CDR3 length: 15 amino acids. The germline V and J ends were trimmed by 1 base and 0 bases, with 10 bases remaining between them. Germline V CDR1 and CDR2: MNHEY, SVGAGI. The CDR3 region has the DNA TGTGCCAGCAGTTACTACGGGGGAAGCTCCTACGAGCAGTACTTC. It yields the protein CASSYYGGSSYEQYF.

The genes are TRBV27 and TRBJ1-5, with 7 bases matching TRBD1. The junction had 10 bases not matched to a gene; V was cut back by 5 bases and J by 6 bases. Germline V gene data show CDR1 as MNHEY and CDR2 as SMNVEV (reference sequence). The CDR3 has 15 residues. CDR3: CASSPQGVSVQPQHF. Here the CDR3 DNA reads TGTGCCAGCAGTCCGCAGGGGGTTAGCGTTCAGCCCCAGCATTTT.

This clonotype was seen only a few times. V usage is TRBV2 and J usage is TRBJ2-7; the match to TRBD2 covers 7 bases. The germline gives CDR1 SNHLY, CDR2 FYNNEI. This CDR3 comprises 13 residues. Unmatched junction bases numbered 9, after V lost 11 bases and J lost 2 bases. The CDR3 nucleotides are TGTGCCCCAAGCCCAAGCGGGGCCTACGAGCAGTACTTC. It yields the protein CAPSPSGAYEQYF.

The chain links TRBV11-2 to TRBJ2-1; 12 positions agree with TRBD2. The CDR3 has 18 amino acids. The V and J ends lost 4 bases and 8 bases, in that order; junction bases with no gene match: 15. Germline assignment: CDR1 SGHAT and CDR2 FQNNGV. As DNA, the CDR3 is TGTGCCAGCAGCTCGGCTAGCGGGAGGGCCCTGTTCGAGGATGAGCAGTTCTTC. Translation: CASSSASGRALFEDEQFF.

The chain employs TRBV6-5 and TRBJ2-1; D not resolved. Trimming pared 0 bases from V and 10 bases from J, leaving 16 bases between. Per the germline V gene, CDR1 is MNHEY and CDR2 is SVGAGI. The CDR3 is 15 residues long. CDR3: CASSYSGGLTYEQFF. Here the CDR3 DNA reads TGTGCCAGCAGTTACTCCGGTGGGTTAACCTACGAGCAGTTCTTC.

With regard to this clonotype: A much more abundant neighbour one base away suggests this may be a read error. This chain connects TRBV7-2 to TRBJ1-2; unclear D gene. Germline lookup yields CDR1 SGHTA and CDR2 FQGNSA. The CDR3 is 12 amino acids. CDR3 DNA sequence: TGTGCCAGCAGGTTAGACGTCTATGGCTACACCTTC. Protein product: CASRLDVYGYTF.

V and J are TRBV7-3 and TRBJ2-3; 7 bases are a match to TRBD2. The CDR3 extends over 14 amino acids. The germline CDR1 and CDR2 sequences are SGHTA and FQGTGA. The V segment lost 5 bases and the J segment 4 bases; nucleotides outside the gene matches: 6. CDR3 sequence (DNA): TGTGCCAGCAGCAGGACTAGGGGATCAGATACGCAGTATTTT. Residues: CASSRTRGSDTQYF.